This TCR beta chain was sequenced in a study of blood T cell repertoires in COVID-19. Study as a whole: There were acute and convalescent COVID-19 samples, and they came from the United States, Italy and Spain.

CDR1 is LGHDT and CDR2 is YNNKEL in the germline V gene (reference sequence). The CDR3 has 12 amino acids. V gave up 1 base and J gave up 14 bases; unmatched junction bases: 2. Profiled with immunoSEQ multiplex PCR; TCRdb holds only in-frame clones, not every one. The sample yields some 78,000 clones, 84% seen once. The specimen sequenced was peripheral blood. This rearrangement joins TRBV3-1 (or the pseudogene TRBV3-2) to TRBJ1-6; 7 bases agree with TRBD1. The clonotype comes from a man aged 50-59 years with acute or convalescent COVID-19. The CDR3 DNA reads as TGTGCCAGCAGCCAAGGACAGGGTTCCCTCCACTTT. Translating it yields CASSQGQGSLHF.